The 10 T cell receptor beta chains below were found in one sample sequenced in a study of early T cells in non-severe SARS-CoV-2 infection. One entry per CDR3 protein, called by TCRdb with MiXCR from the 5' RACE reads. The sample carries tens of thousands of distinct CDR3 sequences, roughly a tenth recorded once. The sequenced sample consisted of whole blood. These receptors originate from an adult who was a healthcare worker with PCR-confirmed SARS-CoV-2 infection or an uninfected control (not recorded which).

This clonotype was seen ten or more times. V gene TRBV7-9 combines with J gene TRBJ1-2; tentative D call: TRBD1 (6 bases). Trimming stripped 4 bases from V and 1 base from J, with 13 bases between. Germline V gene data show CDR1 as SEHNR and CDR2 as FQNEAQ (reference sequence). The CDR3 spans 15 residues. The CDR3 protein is CASSYGQNLNYGYTF. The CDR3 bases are TGTGCCAGCAGCTACGGACAGAACCTTAACTATGGCTACACCTTC.

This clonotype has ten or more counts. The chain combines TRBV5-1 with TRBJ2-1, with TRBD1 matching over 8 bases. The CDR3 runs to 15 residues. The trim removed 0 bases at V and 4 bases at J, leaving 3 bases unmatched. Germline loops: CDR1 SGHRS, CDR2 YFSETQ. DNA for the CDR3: TGCGCCAGCAGCTTGGCCGACAGGGGATACAATGAGCAGTTCTTC. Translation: CASSLADRGYNEQFF.

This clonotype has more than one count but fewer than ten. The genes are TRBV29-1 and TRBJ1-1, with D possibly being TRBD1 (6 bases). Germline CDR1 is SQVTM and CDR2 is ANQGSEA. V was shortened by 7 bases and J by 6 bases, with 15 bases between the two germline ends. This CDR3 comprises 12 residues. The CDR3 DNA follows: TGCAGCGGAACAGGGATCGGGTCTGAAGCTTTCTTT. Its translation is CSGTGIGSEAFF. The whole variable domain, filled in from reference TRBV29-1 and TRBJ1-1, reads SAVISQKPSRDICQRGTSLTIQCQVDSQVTMMFWYRQQPGQSLTLIATANQGSEATYESGFVIDKFPISRPNLTFSTLTVSNMSPEDSSIYLCSGTGIGSEAFFGQGTRLTVV.

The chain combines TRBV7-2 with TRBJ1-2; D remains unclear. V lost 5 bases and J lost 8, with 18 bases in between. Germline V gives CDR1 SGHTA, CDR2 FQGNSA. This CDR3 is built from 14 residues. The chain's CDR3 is CASSTRRRGDGYTF. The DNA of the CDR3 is TGTGCCAGCAGCACCCGACGCCGGGGAGACGGCTACACCTTC.

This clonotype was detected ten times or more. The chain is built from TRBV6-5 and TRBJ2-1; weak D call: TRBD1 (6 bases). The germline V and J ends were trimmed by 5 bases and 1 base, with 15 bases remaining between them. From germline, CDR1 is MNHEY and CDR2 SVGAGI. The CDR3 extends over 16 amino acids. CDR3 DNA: TGTGCCAGCAGTGACAGGCGCCGACCATCCTACAATGAGCAGTTCTTC. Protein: CASSDRRRPSYNEQFF.

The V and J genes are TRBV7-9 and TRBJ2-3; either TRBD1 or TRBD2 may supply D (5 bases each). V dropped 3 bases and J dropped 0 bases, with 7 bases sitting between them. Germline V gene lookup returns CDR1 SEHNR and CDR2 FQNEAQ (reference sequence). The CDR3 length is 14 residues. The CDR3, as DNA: TGTGCCAGCAGCTTGGGGGTCAGCACAGATACGCAGTATTTT. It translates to CASSLGVSTDTQYF. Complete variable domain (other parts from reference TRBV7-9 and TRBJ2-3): DTGVSQNPRHKITKRGQNVTFRCDPISEHNRLYWYRQTLGQGPEFLTYFQNEAQLEKSRLLSDRFSAERPKGSFSTLEIQRTEQGDSAMYLCASSLGVSTDTQYFGPGTRLTVL.

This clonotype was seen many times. CDR3 region: CASTGSGYTEAFF. CDR3 sequence (DNA): TGTGCCAGTACCGGTTCGGGCTACACTGAAGCTTTCTTT. This rearrangement joins TRBV6-2 or TRBV6-3 to TRBJ1-1, with D unclear. Germline V gives CDR1 MNHEY, CDR2 SVGEGT. Between the trimmed V and J ends, which lost 9 bases and 3 bases, there was a span of 14 bases. The CDR3 runs to 13 residues.

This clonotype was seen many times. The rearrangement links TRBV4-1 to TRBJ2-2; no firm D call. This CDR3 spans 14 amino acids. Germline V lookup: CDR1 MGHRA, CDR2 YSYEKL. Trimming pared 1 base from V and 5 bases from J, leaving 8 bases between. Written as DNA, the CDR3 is TGCGCCAGCAGCCAAGTACGGGTTACCGGGGAGCTGTTTTTT. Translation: CASSQVRVTGELFF.

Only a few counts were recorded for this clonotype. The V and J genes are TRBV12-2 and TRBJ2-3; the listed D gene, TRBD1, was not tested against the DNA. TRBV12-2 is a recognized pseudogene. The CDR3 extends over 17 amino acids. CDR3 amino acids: CASRLKGRRGHTDTQYF. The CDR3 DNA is TGTGCAAGTCGCTTAAAGGGCCGGCGGGGGCACACAGATACGCAGTATTTT.

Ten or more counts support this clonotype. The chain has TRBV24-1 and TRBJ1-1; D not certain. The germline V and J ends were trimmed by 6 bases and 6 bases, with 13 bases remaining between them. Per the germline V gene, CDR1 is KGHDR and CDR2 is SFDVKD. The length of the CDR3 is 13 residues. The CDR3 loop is CATSYNGSPEAFF. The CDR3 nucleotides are TGTGCCACCAGTTATAATGGGAGCCCTGAAGCTTTCTTT.